This T cell receptor beta chain was documented in a study of control samples from healthy donors and cancer patients. Assay: immunoSEQ multiplex PCR; the TCRdb copy retains only in-frame clones and omits some. The sample contains 20,000 to 25,000 clones, roughly 80% of which appear only once. Per the germline V gene, CDR1 is SGHDT and CDR2 is YYEEEE. V trimming: 3 bases; J trimming: 3 bases; junction bases outside the gene matches: 5. This CDR3 contains 14 residues. Specimen: PBMCs. The chain joins TRBV5-6 to TRBJ2-7; 8 bases line up with TRBD1. The TCR originated in a man aged 55 to 69 with colorectal cancer. The CDR3 sequence: CASSWLDRDYEQYF. The CDR3 DNA reads TGTGCCAGCAGCTGGCTGGACAGGGACTACGAGCAGTACTTC.